The 32 T cell receptor beta chains reported below all come from one sample, sequenced in a study of regulatory T cells. Regarding the study as a whole: Hydrophobic residues at CDR3 positions 6 and 7 were enriched in conventional CD4+ T cells of CD3G-deficient patients.

No antigen has been assigned to these receptors. The PCR used 52 TRBV and 13 TRBJ primers. Sequenced by immunoSEQ multiplex PCR; TCRdb stores in-frame clones only, minus some. The sample shows around 29,000 clones, over 90% of them seen only once. Sequencing input: conventional CD4+ T cells sorted from blood. These receptors originate from a child younger than 10 with CD3G deficiency.

V is TRBV28 and J is TRBJ1-2, with D possibly matching TRBD1 (5 bases). V gave up 5 bases and J gave up 5 bases, with 21 bases separating them. Germline V gene lookup returns CDR1 MDHEN and CDR2 SYDVKM. The length of the CDR3 is 16 residues. CDR3: CASSPRQGGGIYGYTF. In nucleotides, the CDR3 is TGTGCCAGCAGTCCCCGCCAGGGTGGGGGAATATATGGCTACACCTTC.

The chain is built from TRBV28 and TRBJ2-7, with 9 nucleotides matching TRBD2. This CDR3 contains 15 residues. The V gene's germline CDR1 is MDHEN and CDR2 SYDVKM. V lost 6 bases to trimming and J lost 2 bases; unmatched junction nucleotides: 8. CDR3 region: CASRNSGSRPYEQYF. Here the CDR3 DNA reads TGTGCCAGCAGGAATAGCGGGAGCAGACCCTACGAGCAGTACTTC.

The V and J genes are TRBV5-1 and TRBJ2-7; D gene uncertain. The germline V gene encodes CDR1 SGHRS and CDR2 YFSETQ. This CDR3 region has 13 residues. V shed 1 base and J shed 3 bases, with 8 bases lying between them. The CDR3 bases are TGCGCCAGCAGCTTGAAGGTGGGCTACGAGCAGTACTTC. It encodes CASSLKVGYEQYF.

This rearrangement joins TRBV5-1 to TRBJ2-1; D perhaps matches TRBD2 (5 bases). The CDR3 loop spans 15 amino acids. V lost 0 bases and J lost 1, with 8 bases in between. The germline gives CDR1 SGHRS, CDR2 YFSETQ. As DNA, the CDR3 is TGCGCCAGCAGCTTGGGCGGCGGGTCCTACAATGAGCAGTTCTTC. It is translated as CASSLGGGSYNEQFF.

J is TRBJ2-1 and V is TRBV7-9; D is perhaps TRBD1 or TRBD2 (5 bases each). The CDR3 is 13 residues long. With 3 bases removed from V and 10 bases from J, the gap between germline ends came to 13 bases. Per germline, CDR1 SEHNR and CDR2 FQNEAQ (reference sequence). Written as DNA, the CDR3 is TGTGCCAGCAGCTTCGGGCTAGCAGGGGAGCAGTTCTTC. This translates into CASSFGLAGEQFF.

This chain uses TRBV28 with TRBJ2-1; 12 bases match TRBD2. J gave up 6 bases and V 5 bases, and 8 bases lay outside the gene matches. The CDR3 covers 16 residues. CDR1 and CDR2 (germline): MDHEN, SYDVKM. CDR3: CASSALGLAGTNEQFF. The CDR3 nucleotides are TGTGCCAGCAGTGCACTGGGACTAGCGGGCACCAATGAGCAGTTCTTC.

The chain combines TRBV7-7 with TRBJ2-3, with TRBD2 as a possible D gene (6 bases). Looked up from germline, CDR1 is SSHAT and CDR2 is FNYEAQ (reference sequence). V was cut by 4 bases and J by 0 bases, with 23 bases left in between. The CDR3 runs 19 residues. CDR3 residues: CASSSRSSGGRGSTDTQYF. CDR3 nucleotides: TGTGCCAGCAGCTCCAGATCGAGTGGTGGGCGGGGTAGCACAGATACGCAGTATTTT.

This chain connects TRBV28 to TRBJ2-2, with a possible D match to TRBD1 (6 bases). This CDR3 spans 16 amino acids. Trimming removed 7 bases from V and 2 bases from J, with 17 bases in between. The germline CDR1 and CDR2 sequences are MDHEN and SYDVKM. The CDR3 DNA reads as TGTGCCAGCACCGTAACCGGGACATCCAACACCGGGGAGCTGTTTTTT. As protein: CASTVTGTSNTGELFF.

This chain connects TRBV6-1 to TRBJ1-4, with D perhaps TRBD1 (5 bases). The CDR3 covers 14 residues. Trimming took 0 bases from V and 8 from J, leaving 10 bases between them. Germline-derived CDR1 and CDR2 are MNHNS and SASEGT. Here the CDR3 DNA reads TGTGCCAGCAGTGAAGCCGTTTACAGGGAAAAACTGTTTTTT. Amino acids: CASSEAVYREKLFF.

The J gene is TRBJ2-1, the V gene TRBV28; weak D call: TRBD2 (6 bases). Germline lookup yields CDR1 MDHEN and CDR2 SYDVKM. V lost 2 bases and J 5 bases, leaving 10 bases between the germline ends. The CDR3 has 14 amino acids. CDR3 DNA sequence: TGTGCCAGCAGTTTAGCGGGGCCAGACAATGAGCAGTTCTTC. Translation: CASSLAGPDNEQFF.

The chain is built from TRBV28 and TRBJ2-7, with D perhaps matching TRBD2 (7 bases). Germline V lookup: CDR1 MDHEN, CDR2 SYDVKM. V lost 5 bases, J lost 3 bases, and 14 bases lay in between. The CDR3 covers 14 residues. The CDR3, as DNA: TGTGCCAGCAGTCCACAGCGGGGACACTACGAGCAGTACTTC. This sequence encodes CASSPQRGHYEQYF.

This chain uses TRBV6-1 with TRBJ1-5; the match to TRBD1 covers 7 bases. The ends lost 10 bases at V and 1 base at J; junction bases unmatched: 7. Germline-derived CDR1 and CDR2 are MNHNS and SASEGT. The CDR3 has 14 amino acids. CDR3 protein: CATQRDRSNQPQHF. In nucleotides, the CDR3 is TGTGCCACCCAACGGGACAGAAGCAATCAGCCCCAGCATTTT.

The V call is TRBV28, the J call TRBJ1-5; 9 bases are shared with TRBD1. The V gene end was trimmed by 5 bases and the J gene end by 1 base; junction bases not matched to a gene: 6. CDR1 is MDHEN, CDR2 SYDVKM, per germline. This CDR3 is built from 16 residues. For the CDR3, the DNA is TGTGCCAGCAGTCCCCTGGGACAGGGAAGCAATCAGCCCCAGCATTTT. Protein sequence: CASSPLGQGSNQPQHF.

J is TRBJ2-1 and V is TRBV4-1; 12 nucleotides align to TRBD2. Germline CDR1 reads MGHRA; CDR2 reads YSYEKL. With 4 bases clipped from V and 6 bases from J, the junction kept 10 bases outside the gene matches. The CDR3 extends over 17 amino acids. In nucleotides, the CDR3 is TGCGCCAGCAGCCGACTGACTAGCGGGAGTGAGGTCAATGAGCAGTTCTTC. Translated, it gives CASSRLTSGSEVNEQFF.

The chain combines TRBV6-1 with TRBJ2-3, with D perhaps matching TRBD2 (5 bases). V lost 0 bases to trimming and J lost 3 bases, with 10 bases between them. Germline assignment: CDR1 MNHNS and CDR2 SASEGT. The length of the CDR3 is 15 residues. The CDR3 DNA reads TGTGCCAGCAGTGAAGCGCTTCGAGGGACAGATACGCAGTATTTT. Translating gives CASSEALRGTDTQYF.

The J gene is TRBJ1-2, the V gene TRBV28; possible D gene TRBD1, 5 bases. The V end lost 6 bases, the J end lost 6 bases, and 14 bases lay between the germline ends. This CDR3 region has 13 residues. Germline-derived CDR1 and CDR2 are MDHEN and SYDVKM. CDR3 nucleotides: TGTGCCAGCAGGCCGGGAGGGACTCATGGCTACACCTTC. As protein: CASRPGGTHGYTF.

The gene calls are TRBV4-1 and TRBJ1-1, with D unresolved. CDR1 and CDR2 (germline): MGHRA, YSYEKL. This CDR3 is 14 amino acids long. V lost 0 bases and J lost 1, with 6 bases in between. This CDR3 reads CASSQDSRNTEAFF. The CDR3 region has the DNA TGCGCCAGCAGCCAAGATAGTAGGAACACTGAAGCTTTCTTT.

V is TRBV30 and J is TRBJ1-1; 8 bases agree with TRBD1. Germline loops: CDR1 GTSNPN, CDR2 SVGIG (reference sequence). With 4 bases clipped from V and 3 bases from J, the junction kept 19 bases outside the gene matches. CDR3 length equals 18 residues. As DNA, the CDR3 is TGTGCCTGGATCAAAGGCCCGGACAGGGCCCCCCGTGACACTGAAGCTTTCTTT. Protein product: CAWIKGPDRAPRDTEAFF.

The genes are TRBV21-1 and TRBJ2-1; TRBD2 is the table's D call, not checked against the DNA. TRBV21-1 is a listed pseudogene. The length of the CDR3 is 15 residues. The CDR3: CASSTQEAVYNEQFF. The CDR3, as DNA: TGTGCCAGCAGCACACAAGAAGCGGTTTACAATGAGCAGTTCTTC.

V usage is TRBV19 and J usage is TRBJ2-1; 11 positions agree with TRBD2. The CDR3 sequence is 15 residues long. In germline, CDR1 is LNHDA, CDR2 SQIVND (reference sequence). Trimming at V came to 1 base and at J to 7 bases, leaving 3 bases not matched to a gene. The CDR3 sequence: CASSIGLAGRNEQFF. The CDR3 DNA sequence: TGTGCCAGTAGTATAGGACTAGCGGGAAGGAATGAGCAGTTCTTC.

The genes are TRBV19 and TRBJ1-5; no clear D gene. The germline gives CDR1 LNHDA, CDR2 SQIVND (reference sequence). Trimming stripped 10 bases from V and 0 bases from J, with 13 bases between. The CDR3 totals 14 residues. CDR3 nucleotides: TGTGCCACCGGGAACCGGAATAGCAATCAGCCCCAGCATTTT. Translating gives CATGNRNSNQPQHF.

CDR3: CASRRYGTSGSAQYF. CDR3 coding DNA: TGCGCCAGCAGGAGGTACGGGACTAGCGGGTCGGCGCAGTATTTT. The V and J genes are TRBV10-2 and TRBJ2-3; TRBD2 matches at 12 bases. J lost 10 bases, V lost 6 bases, and 11 bases had no gene match. Germline V gene sequence: CDR1 WSHSY, CDR2 SAAADI. The length of the CDR3 is 15 residues.

V is TRBV28 and J is TRBJ2-7; 9 nucleotides line up with TRBD1. The V gene end was trimmed by 2 bases and the J gene end by 2 bases; junction bases not matched to a gene: 4. The CDR3 runs to 15 residues. In germline, CDR1 is MDHEN, CDR2 SYDVKM. The CDR3 loop reads CASSLGGTGPYEQYF. The CDR3 DNA reads TGTGCCAGCAGTTTAGGGGGGACAGGGCCCTACGAGCAGTACTTC.

The rearrangement links TRBV28 to TRBJ2-3; 7 positions match TRBD2. V trimming: 3 bases; J trimming: 3 bases; junction bases outside the gene matches: 6. The CDR3 is 15 residues long. Germline assignment: CDR1 MDHEN and CDR2 SYDVKM. The CDR3 region has the DNA TGTGCCAGCAGTTTGGGCGGGAGAGGAACAGATACGCAGTATTTT. Its translation is CASSLGGRGTDTQYF.

This rearrangement joins TRBV18 to TRBJ2-1; 13 bases are a match to TRBD2. Germline V CDR1 and CDR2: KGHSH, LQKENI. The J segment lost 14 bases and the V segment lost 6 bases, leaving 7 bases of the junction unmatched. There are 13 residues in the CDR3. CDR3 DNA sequence: TGTGCCAGCTCGCAGGGACTAGCGGGAAAGGAGTTCTTC. Translated: CASSQGLAGKEFF.

The gene calls are TRBV6-1 and TRBJ1-2, with unresolved D. V was shortened by 4 bases and J by 4 bases, with 22 bases between the two germline ends. The CDR3 length is 17 residues. CDR1 and CDR2 from the germline V gene are MNHNS and SASEGT. The DNA of the CDR3 is TGTGCCAGCAGTGGTATTGCCCCATTTTATAGGGCCTATGGCTACACCTTC. Its protein product is CASSGIAPFYRAYGYTF.

CDR3 protein: CASSSRLSGRKPYNEQFF. As DNA, the CDR3 is TGTGCCAGCAGCTCCCGACTGAGCGGGAGGAAGCCCTACAATGAGCAGTTCTTC. The chain couples TRBV7-8 to TRBJ2-1; 9 bases are shared with TRBD2. The germline V gene has CDR1 SGHVS and CDR2 FQNEAQ. The J segment lost 2 bases and the V segment lost 4 bases, leaving 12 bases of the junction unmatched. The CDR3 runs to 18 residues.

Only one count was recorded for this clone. The chain joins TRBV10-3 to TRBJ2-1; D is ambiguous. The V gene's germline CDR1 is ENHRY and CDR2 SYGVKD. V lost 0 bases and J lost 9, with 9 bases in between. The CDR3 is made up of 13 amino acids. DNA for the CDR3: TGTGCCATCAGTGAGTCTCCAGCGCTTGAGCAGTTCTTC. Translating it yields CAISESPALEQFF.

The chain employs TRBV6-1 and TRBJ1-1; the D gene is possibly TRBD1 (6 bases). Trimming left V 5 bases short and J 0 bases short, with 10 bases between. Germline CDR1 and CDR2: MNHNS and SASEGT. The CDR3 contains 14 residues. This CDR3 is CASSSRTVNTEAFF. In nucleotides, the CDR3 is TGTGCCAGCAGTTCCCGGACAGTGAACACTGAAGCTTTCTTT.

The J gene is TRBJ2-1, the V gene TRBV21-1; TRBD1 is the table's D call, not checked against the DNA. TRBV21-1 is marked as a pseudogene. This CDR3 contains 13 residues. The CDR3 loop reads CASDRGPPPEQFF. The CDR3 DNA is TGTGCCAGCGACAGGGGGCCGCCACCCGAGCAGTTCTTC.

The chain uses TRBV28 and TRBJ1-2, with 8 bases lining up with TRBD1. V was clipped by 4 bases and J by 3 bases; unmatched bases: 4. CDR1 and CDR2 from the germline V gene are MDHEN and SYDVKM. The CDR3 spans 14 residues. The CDR3 nucleotides are TGTGCCAGCAGTTCGCCGACAGGGGACTATGGCTACACCTTC. This sequence encodes CASSSPTGDYGYTF.

The chain has TRBV6-1 and TRBJ2-7; the D gene is possibly TRBD2 (6 bases). V lost 5 bases and J lost 4, with 9 bases in between. This CDR3 has 12 residues. CDR1 and CDR2 (germline): MNHNS, SASEGT. The DNA for the CDR3 is TGTGCCAGCAGTAAGGGGAGGTACGAGCAGTACTTC. The encoded protein is CASSKGRYEQYF.